These T cell receptor beta chains were read from a single sample in a study of shared clonotypes between healthy human individuals. Sequencing was performed with immunoSEQ multiplex PCR; in TCRdb, only in-frame clones are kept and a portion is missing. Of about 1.4 million clones listed, 96% are singletons. The sequencing input was naive CD4+ T cells sorted from blood. These TCRs come from a man in his thirties or forties in good health. Each CDR3 is given with its conserved first and last residue. Fields, in order: V gene, J gene, clone size, CDR3 length, CDR3 protein. Only part of the rows carry a size: once, few, many, or a class if the clone is expanded.

TRBV15	TRBJ1-2	-	18	CATSRALRDGGSFYGYTF
TRBV2	TRBJ1-2	-	13	CASAEGILYGYTF
TRBV20-1	TRBJ2-1	-	11	CSANGGSEQFF
TRBV7-2	TRBJ2-7	once	16	CASSLGLAGRTYEQYF
TRBV2	TRBJ2-7	once	15	CATSNRGQVSYEQYF
TRBV27	TRBJ2-7	-	14	CASRGLGTPYEQYF
TRBV9	TRBJ2-7	once	14	CASSVGLALSEQYF
TRBV2	TRBJ2-1	-	10	CACRGNEQFF
TRBV7-2	TRBJ1-2	-	15	CASSLAGTENYGYTF
TRBV5-5	TRBJ1-2	-	14	CASSWDRETGGYTF
TRBV5-1	TRBJ2-2	-	13	CASSLGFTGELFF